Below, 23 T cell receptor beta chains from the same sample are listed, as sequenced in a study of T-cell memory formation after mild COVID-19. TCRdb re-derived calls from the 5' RACE reads in MiXCR, one entry per CDR3 protein. The sample contains more than 400,000 distinct CDR3 sequences, 15% to 20% of which appear only once. What was sequenced was PBMCs or a T cell subset sorted from them (not recorded which). These receptor sequences come from an adult woman who had mild COVID-19 (a few samples of this study predate the infection). Cell type and time point are not known.

The chain links TRBV7-9 to TRBJ2-1; 7 bases are a match to TRBD2. In germline, CDR1 is SEHNR, CDR2 FQNEAQ (reference sequence). Trimming removed 6 bases from V and 4 bases from J; junction bases left unmatched: 9. The CDR3 runs 15 residues. CDR3 nucleotides: TGTGCCAGCAGAGCCGGGACTAACAGATACAATGAGCAGTTCTTC. It codes for CASRAGTNRYNEQFF. Full variable domain (missing parts from reference TRBV7-9 and TRBJ2-1): DTGVSQNPRHKITKRGQNVTFRCDPISEHNRLYWYRQTLGQGPEFLTYFQNEAQLEKSRLLSDRFSAERPKGSFSTLEIQRTEQGDSAMYLCASRAGTNRYNEQFFGPGTRLTVL.

This rearrangement joins TRBV27 to TRBJ2-1; D perhaps matches TRBD1 (6 bases). The V and J ends lost 5 bases and 0 bases respectively, with 17 bases between them. From germline, CDR1 is MNHEY and CDR2 SMNVEV (reference sequence). This CDR3 is 17 amino acids long. The CDR3 is CASSPSPGHRSYNEQFF. The CDR3, as DNA: TGTGCCAGCAGTCCCTCCCCGGGACACCGCTCCTACAATGAGCAGTTCTTC.

V and J are TRBV12-3 or TRBV12-4 and TRBJ2-2; D unclear. This CDR3 contains 13 residues. Trimming took off 2 bases at V and 4 bases at J, with 5 bases between the two ends. The CDR3 DNA is TGTGCCAGCAGTTTATTTGTCACCGGGGAGCTGTTTTTT. Its protein product is CASSLFVTGELFF.

The chain employs TRBV6-5 and TRBJ1-6; TRBD1 is a possible D gene (6 bases). CDR1 and CDR2 from the germline V gene are MNHEY and SVGAGI. The CDR3 loop spans 14 amino acids. Between the trimmed V and J ends, which lost 6 bases and 7 bases, there was a span of 13 bases. CDR3 sequence reads: CASRTDRRNSPLHF. DNA of the CDR3: TGTGCCAGCAGAACGGACAGAAGGAATTCACCCCTCCACTTT.

The gene calls are TRBV29-1 and TRBJ1-2; D is uncertain. The CDR3 sequence is 12 residues long. Germline values: CDR1 SQVTM, CDR2 ANQGSEA. CDR3 residues: CTAHSANYGYTF. CDR3 DNA sequence: TGCACCGCTCACAGCGCGAACTATGGCTACACCTTC.

The V call is TRBV18, the J call TRBJ1-1; D gene uncertain. Germline-derived CDR1 and CDR2 are KGHSH and LQKENI. V lost 0 bases and J 4 bases, leaving 15 bases between the germline ends. The CDR3 extends over 16 amino acids. The CDR3 sequence is CASSPPRMGEGTEAFF. CDR3 DNA: TGTGCCAGCTCACCACCGAGGATGGGCGAGGGCACTGAAGCTTTCTTT.

This clonotype has at least ten counts. The gene calls are TRBV4-1 and TRBJ1-1; D remains ambiguous. Germline values: CDR1 MGHRA, CDR2 YSYEKL. Trimming cost V 3 bases and J 2 bases, with 4 bases left between them. This CDR3 spans 12 amino acids. Written as DNA, the CDR3 is TGCGCCAGCAGCCAGATTAACACTGAAGCTTTCTTT. The encoded protein is CASSQINTEAFF.

The rearrangement joins TRBV12-3 or TRBV12-4 to TRBJ2-5, with D hard to call. V gave up 3 bases and J gave up 3 bases, with 11 bases separating them. The CDR3 has 14 amino acids. The CDR3 loop reads CASSLWNKKETQYF. The CDR3 DNA sequence: TGTGCCAGCAGTTTGTGGAACAAGAAAGAGACCCAGTACTTC.

This rearrangement joins TRBV7-9 to TRBJ1-1; a possible D gene is TRBD1 (6 bases). CDR1 and CDR2 (germline): SEHNR, FQNEAQ (reference sequence). V lost 5 bases, J lost 0 bases, and 13 bases lay in between. The CDR3 loop spans 15 amino acids. The CDR3 nucleotides read TGTGCCAGCAGCCCCCCCGACAGGTTGAACACTGAAGCTTTCTTT. Encoded protein: CASSPPDRLNTEAFF.

This clonotype was counted only a few times. The rearrangement links TRBV9 to TRBJ2-5; 7 positions match TRBD2. J gave up 2 bases and V 0 bases, and 4 bases lay outside the gene matches. CDR3 length equals 15 residues. Germline values: CDR1 SGDLS, CDR2 YYNGEE. This CDR3 reads CASSVDGTTQETQYF. CDR3 coding DNA: TGTGCCAGCAGCGTAGACGGGACTACACAAGAGACCCAGTACTTC. Complete variable domain (other parts from reference TRBV9 and TRBJ2-5): DSGVTQTPKHLITATGQRVTLRCSPRSGDLSVYWYQQSLDQGLQFLIQYYNGEERAKGNILERFSAQQFPDLHSELNLSSLELGDSALYFCASSVDGTTQETQYFGPGTRLLVL.

The chain has TRBV12-3 or TRBV12-4 and TRBJ1-5, with 7 positions matching TRBD1. This CDR3 has 14 amino acids. The ends lost 5 bases at V and 8 bases at J; junction bases unmatched: 9. In DNA, the CDR3 is TGTGCCAGCAGTCCCGACAGGGCTTTAGAGCCCCAGCATTTT. Amino acids: CASSPDRALEPQHF.

The chain recombines TRBV12-3 or TRBV12-4 with TRBJ1-2; no firm D call. The CDR3 length is 13 residues. Trimming pared 5 bases from V and 7 bases from J, leaving 14 bases between. CDR3 amino acids: CASSPRVHAGYTF. The DNA of the CDR3 is TGTGCCAGCAGTCCGAGGGTCCACGCTGGCTACACCTTC.

The chain uses TRBV2 and TRBJ1-6; 10 bases are a match to TRBD1. Germline V gene lookup returns CDR1 SNHLY and CDR2 FYNNEI. The V segment lost 8 bases and the J segment 7 bases; nucleotides outside the gene matches: 14. The CDR3 covers 17 residues. CDR3 protein: CASSWETGGASNSPLHF. The CDR3 DNA sequence: TGTGCCAGCTCATGGGAGACAGGGGGCGCGTCAAATTCACCCCTCCACTTT.

This sequence joins TRBV9 and TRBJ2-3; D possibly corresponds to TRBD2 (5 bases). V was shortened by 0 bases and J by 4 bases, with 15 bases between the two germline ends. This CDR3 has 16 amino acids. Germline assignment: CDR1 SGDLS and CDR2 YYNGEE. The DNA for the CDR3 is TGTGCCAGCAGCGTAGGGGCTTCTGGGAGAGCAGATACGCAGTATTTT. Encoded protein: CASSVGASGRADTQYF.

This clonotype occurred a few times. The chain uses TRBV6-5 and TRBJ1-3; D is undetermined. V dropped 6 bases and J dropped 4 bases, with 13 bases sitting between them. The CDR3 is 14 amino acids. CDR1 and CDR2 from the germline V gene are MNHEY and SVGAGI. CDR3 nucleotide sequence: TGTGCCAGCAGCCGCCTGAGTCTGGGAAACACCATATATTTT. This translates into CASSRLSLGNTIYF.

This chain uses TRBV28 with TRBJ1-5, with a weak D call TRBD1 (5 bases). This CDR3 region has 14 residues. Germline lookup yields CDR1 MDHEN and CDR2 SYDVKM. Trimming left V 6 bases short and J 7 bases short, with 16 bases between. The CDR3 sequence: CASRILGGVQPQHF. The CDR3 DNA sequence: TGTGCCAGCAGAATACTCGGGGGGGTACAGCCCCAGCATTTT.

The chain uses TRBV9 and TRBJ2-2, with D unclear. V was shortened by 6 bases and J by 1 base, with 7 bases between the two germline ends. The germline CDR1 and CDR2 sequences are SGDLS and YYNGEE. There are 13 residues in the CDR3. CDR3 coding DNA: TGTGCCAGCAATCAAGAGAACACCGGGGAGCTGTTTTTT. Translation gives CASNQENTGELFF.

This clonotype was picked up a small number of times. The rearrangement uses TRBV4-3 and TRBJ1-3; D remains unclear. Per the germline V gene, CDR1 is LGHNA and CDR2 is YSLEER. This CDR3 has 15 residues. Between the trimmed V and J ends, which lost 3 bases and 0 bases, there was a span of 9 bases. CDR3 residues: CASSHSRSSGNTIYF. The DNA for the CDR3 is TGCGCCAGCAGCCATTCGCGGAGCTCTGGAAACACCATATATTTT.

This clonotype was counted ten times or more. V usage is TRBV5-1 and J usage is TRBJ2-1; D gene unclear. Germline CDR1 and CDR2: SGHRS and YFSETQ. CDR3 length equals 16 residues. Trimming pared 0 bases from V and 0 bases from J, leaving 10 bases between. Written as DNA, the CDR3 is TGCGCCAGCAGCTTGGCAGCGAGGACCTCCTACAATGAGCAGTTCTTC. Its protein product is CASSLAARTSYNEQFF.

This clonotype was seen more than once but under ten times. This CDR3 is CASSQGSGGGNQPQHF. The DNA of the CDR3 is TGTGCCAGCAGCCAAGGCAGCGGAGGAGGCAATCAGCCCCAGCATTTT. The chain links TRBV4-2 to TRBJ1-5; D call uncertain. Germline values: CDR1 LGHNA, CDR2 YNFKEQ. Trimming took off 1 base at V and 2 bases at J, with 12 bases between the two ends. This CDR3 is built from 16 residues.

The genes are TRBV27 and TRBJ2-1; 9 bases are shared with TRBD1. This CDR3 is 14 amino acids long. Germline V gene lookup returns CDR1 MNHEY and CDR2 SMNVEV (reference sequence). The trim removed 6 bases at V and 4 bases at J, leaving 4 bases unmatched. Here the CDR3 DNA reads TGTGCCAGCAGGCGGGACAGGGTTTACAATGAGCAGTTCTTC. This encodes CASRRDRVYNEQFF.

This clonotype was seen only a few times. This chain uses TRBV9 with TRBJ2-7; 11 nucleotides match TRBD2. V trimming: 0 bases; J trimming: 3 bases; junction bases outside the gene matches: 5. This CDR3 is built from 16 residues. The germline V gene has CDR1 SGDLS and CDR2 YYNGEE. As DNA, the CDR3 is TGTGCCAGCAGCGTAGGACTAGCGGGACTCCTCTACGAGCAGTACTTC. This translates into CASSVGLAGLLYEQYF. Full variable domain (outside the CDR3, taken from reference TRBV9 and TRBJ2-7): DSGVTQTPKHLITATGQRVTLRCSPRSGDLSVYWYQQSLDQGLQFLIQYYNGEERAKGNILERFSAQQFPDLHSELNLSSLELGDSALYFCASSVGLAGLLYEQYFGPGTRLTVT.

V is TRBV2 and J is TRBJ2-7, with TRBD2 identical over 9 bases. Per the germline V gene, CDR1 is SNHLY and CDR2 is FYNNEI. V shed 10 bases, J shed 4 bases, and the junction held 14 bases outside the gene matches. The CDR3 is 15 residues long. As DNA, the CDR3 is TGTGCCACCAACCTGGGGGGGACTAGCCATTACGAGCAGTACTTC. Residues: CATNLGGTSHYEQYF.